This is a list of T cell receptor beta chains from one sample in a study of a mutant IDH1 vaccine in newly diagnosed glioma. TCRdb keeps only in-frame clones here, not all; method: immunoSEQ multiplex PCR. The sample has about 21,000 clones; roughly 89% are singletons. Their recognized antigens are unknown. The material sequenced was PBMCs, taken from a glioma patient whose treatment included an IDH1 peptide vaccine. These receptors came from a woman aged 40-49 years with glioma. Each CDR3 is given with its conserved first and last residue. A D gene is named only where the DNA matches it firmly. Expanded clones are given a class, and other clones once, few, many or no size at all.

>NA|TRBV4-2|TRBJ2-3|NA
CASSQQLAGDTQYF
TGTGCCAGCAGCCAACAGCTCGCGGGGGATACGCAGTATTTT
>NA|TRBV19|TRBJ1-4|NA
CASSMGPRANEKLFF
TGTGCCAGTAGTATGGGGCCCAGGGCTAATGAAAAACTGTTTTTT
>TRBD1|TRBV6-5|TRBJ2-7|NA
CASRRDRKDYEQYF
TGTGCCAGCAGGCGGGACAGGAAAGACTACGAGCAGTACTTC
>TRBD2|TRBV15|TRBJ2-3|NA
CATSWGGSTDTQYF
TGTGCCACGTCCTGGGGGGGAAGCACAGATACGCAGTATTTT
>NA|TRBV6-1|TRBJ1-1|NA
CASSLGQMRTEAFF
TGTGCCAGCAGTTTGGGCCAGATGCGGACTGAAGCTTTCTTT
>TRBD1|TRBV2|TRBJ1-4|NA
CASRDRDRGNEKLFF
TGTGCCAGCAGAGACCGAGACAGGGGTAATGAAAAACTGTTTTTT
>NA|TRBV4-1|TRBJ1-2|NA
CASSQVSRPGVYGYTF
TGCGCCAGCAGCCAAGTTAGCCGCCCGGGAGTCTATGGCTACACCTTC
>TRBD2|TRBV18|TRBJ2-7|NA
CASSPLRTSGSYEQYF
TGTGCCAGCTCACCTCTACGGACTAGCGGCTCCTACGAGCAGTACTTC
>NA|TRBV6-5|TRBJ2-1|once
CASSRSGTTYNEQFF
TGTGCCAGCAGCCGAAGCGGGACAACCTACAATGAGCAGTTCTTC
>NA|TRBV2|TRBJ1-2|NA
CASSASGTAFNGYTF
TGTGCCAGCAGTGCGTCCGGGACCGCTTTTAATGGCTACACCTTC
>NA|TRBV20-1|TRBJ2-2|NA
CSARRSGELFF
TGCAGTGCTCGGAGGTCCGGGGAGCTGTTTTTT
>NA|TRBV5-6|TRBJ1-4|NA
CASGRQDFNEKLFF
TGTGCCAGTGGTCGACAGGACTTTAATGAAAAACTGTTTTTT
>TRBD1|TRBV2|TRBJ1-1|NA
CASNLRGQGPETEAFF
TGTGCCAGCAACCTGAGGGGACAGGGACCCGAAACTGAAGCTTTCTTT
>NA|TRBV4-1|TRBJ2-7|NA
CASSQRWTVGNEQYF
TGCGCCAGCAGCCAGAGATGGACAGTAGGGAACGAGCAGTACTTC
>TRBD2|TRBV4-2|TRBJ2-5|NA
CASSQGGLARETQYF
TGTGCCAGCAGCCAAGGTGGACTAGCTCGGGAGACCCAGTACTTC
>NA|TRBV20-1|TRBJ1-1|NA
CSARRDSEAFF
TGCAGTGCTAGAAGAGACAGTGAAGCTTTCTTT
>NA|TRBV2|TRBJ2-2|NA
CASSASGAGELFF
TGTGCCAGCAGCGCCTCTGGCGCCGGGGAGCTGTTTTTT
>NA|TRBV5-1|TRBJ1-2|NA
CASSFLGDPNYGYTF
TGCGCCAGCAGCTTCCTGGGGGACCCTAACTATGGCTACACCTTC
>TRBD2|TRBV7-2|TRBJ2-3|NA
CASSPPSGGTTDTQYF
TGTGCCAGCAGCCCACCTAGCGGGGGCACCACAGATACGCAGTATTTT
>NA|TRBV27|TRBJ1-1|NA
CASSSLMSNTEAFF
TGTGCCAGCAGTTCCCTTATGAGTAACACTGAAGCTTTCTTT
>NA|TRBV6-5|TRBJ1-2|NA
CASSFTTGAREGYTF
TGTGCCAGCAGTTTTACAACAGGAGCCCGGGAGGGCTACACCTTC
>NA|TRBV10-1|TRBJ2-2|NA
CASSSGELFF
TGCGCCAGCAGTTCCGGGGAGCTGTTTTTT
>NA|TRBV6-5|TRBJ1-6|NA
CASSPVGAYNSPLHF
TGTGCCAGCAGCCCGGTCGGAGCCTATAATTCACCCCTCCACTTT
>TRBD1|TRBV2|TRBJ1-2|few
CASRTGGNYGYTF
TGTGCCAGCAGGACAGGGGGTAACTATGGCTACACCTTC
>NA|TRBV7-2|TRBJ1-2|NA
CASSLDWGPRMNYGYTF
TGTGCCAGCAGCTTAGATTGGGGGCCTAGGATGAACTATGGCTACACCTTC
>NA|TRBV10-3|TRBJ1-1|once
CAISQGGTEAFF
TGTGCCATCTCACAGGGAGGGACTGAAGCTTTCTTT
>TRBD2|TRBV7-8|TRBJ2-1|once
CASSPERLAGYYNEQFF
TGTGCCAGCAGCCCCGAAAGACTAGCGGGGTACTACAATGAGCAGTTCTTC
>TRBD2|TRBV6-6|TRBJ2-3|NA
CASSTGLAGGADTQYF
TGTGCCAGCAGTACCGGACTAGCGGGGGGGGCAGATACGCAGTATTTT
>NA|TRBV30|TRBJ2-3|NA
CAWSMGSTDTQYF
TGTGCCTGGAGTATGGGCTCCACAGATACGCAGTATTTT
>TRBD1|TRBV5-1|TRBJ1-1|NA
CASSPTGTGGATFF
TGCGCCAGCAGCCCAACGGGGACAGGGGGCGCCACTTTCTTT
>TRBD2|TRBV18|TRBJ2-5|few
CASSGTSETQYF
TGTGCCTCCTCGGGGACTAGCGAGACCCAGTACTTC
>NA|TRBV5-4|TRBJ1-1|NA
CASSLGGRGDTEAFF
TGTGCCAGCAGCTTGGGGGGGCGCGGGGACACTGAAGCTTTCTTT
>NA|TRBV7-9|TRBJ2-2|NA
CASSFWTDTGELFF
TGTGCCAGCAGCTTCTGGACAGACACCGGGGAGCTGTTTTTT
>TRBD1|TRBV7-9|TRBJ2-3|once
CASSIWTGVTDTQYF
TGTGCCAGCAGCATCTGGACAGGGGTAACAGATACGCAGTATTTT
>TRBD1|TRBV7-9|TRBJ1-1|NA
CASSKPGQGAGNQAFF
TGTGCCAGCAGCAAGCCGGGACAGGGGGCCGGCAACCAAGCTTTCTTT
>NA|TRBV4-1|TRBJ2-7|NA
CASSLHGTFEQYF
TGCGCCAGCAGCCTTCACGGGACCTTCGAGCAGTACTTC
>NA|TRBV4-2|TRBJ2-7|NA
CASSQGNEQYF
TGTGCCAGCAGCCAAGGGAACGAGCAGTACTTC
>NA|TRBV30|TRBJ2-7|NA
CAWGDVRSYEQYF
TGTGCCTGGGGAGACGTTCGCTCCTACGAGCAGTACTTC
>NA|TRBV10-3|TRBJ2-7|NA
CAISVLPYEQYF
TGTGCCATCAGTGTCCTACCCTACGAGCAGTACTTC
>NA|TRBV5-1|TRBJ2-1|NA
CASSLISPGYEQFF
TGCGCCAGCAGCTTGATATCCCCAGGGTATGAGCAGTTCTTC
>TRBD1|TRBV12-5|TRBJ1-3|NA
CASPGGGNTIYF
TGTGCTAGTCCAGGGGGCGGAAACACCATATATTTT
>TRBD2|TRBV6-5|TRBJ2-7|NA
CASSYGVAGVLHEQYF
TGTGCCAGCAGTTACGGAGTAGCGGGAGTTCTTCACGAGCAGTACTTC
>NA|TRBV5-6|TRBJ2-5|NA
CASSLVGVGQETQYF
TGTGCCAGCAGCTTGGTAGGGGTCGGGCAAGAGACCCAGTACTTC
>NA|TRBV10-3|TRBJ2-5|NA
CAISEGVTETQYF
TGTGCCATCAGTGAAGGGGTTACGGAGACCCAGTACTTC